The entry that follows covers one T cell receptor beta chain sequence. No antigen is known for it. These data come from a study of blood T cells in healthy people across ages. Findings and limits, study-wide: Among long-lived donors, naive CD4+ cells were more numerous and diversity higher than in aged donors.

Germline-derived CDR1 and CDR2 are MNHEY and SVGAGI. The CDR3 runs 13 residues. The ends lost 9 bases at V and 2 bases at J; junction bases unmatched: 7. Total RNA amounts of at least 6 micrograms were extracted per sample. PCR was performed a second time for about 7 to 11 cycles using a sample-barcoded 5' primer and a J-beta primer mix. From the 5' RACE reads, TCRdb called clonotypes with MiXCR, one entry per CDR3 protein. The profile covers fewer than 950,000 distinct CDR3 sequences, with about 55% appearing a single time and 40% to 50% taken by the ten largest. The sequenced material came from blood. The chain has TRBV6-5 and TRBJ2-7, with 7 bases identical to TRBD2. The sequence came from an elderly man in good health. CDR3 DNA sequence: TGTGCCAGTCGGATCGGGAGGACCTACGAGCAGTACTTC. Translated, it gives CASRIGRTYEQYF.